Reported below is one T cell receptor beta chain. The specificity of this receptor is unknown. Within one base of it there is no much larger clone, and no base qualities were kept. In total, roughly 670 healthy bone marrow donors made up the cohort. All cohort members were sampled while nominally healthy, although unrecorded immune exposures were likely present. The donor tested CMV seronegative and was one of the 352 seronegative cohort members. A peripheral blood sample was provided by each donor, and peripheral blood mononuclear cells were used for TCR beta sequencing. Genomic DNA extraction from the blood cell samples was performed with the Qiagen DNeasy Blood Extraction Kit. This entry belongs to a study of cytomegalovirus exposure and HLA in healthy donors (dated by TCRdb to about 2017). Context from the whole study: An earlier analysis of about 530 of the donors reported approximately 280 Gb of sequence data and roughly 120 million unique TCR beta sequences obtained from about 179 million T cells. Genome-wide SNP genotypes for about 55% of the 666 donors were used in a later genetic analysis, which treated that subset as a discovery cohort. Among about 400 genotyped donors of the cohort, an average of about 220,000 unique TCR beta nucleotide sequences was sequenced per donor, of which 15% to 20% were non-productive. All discovery cohort repertoires had been generated on a single sequencing platform. A later analysis re-analyzed previously published TCR beta repertoires from roughly 690 donors and added high-resolution HLA genotyping to study TCR occurrence patterns. Donor age, sex, ethnicity and CMV serostatus were compiled alongside the repertoire data. Typing coverage varied by locus: roughly 629-640 donors for A, B, C, DRB1 and DQB1; around 560 for DQA1; more than 600 for DPA1; around 450 for DPB1. The later analysis used no new phenotypic data to find candidate immune exposures, relying instead on TCR beta sequences and their occurrence across donors. Because of strong linkage in the cohort, roughly five DR-DQ haplotypes were treated as single units for association and clustering. Among the roughly 370 genotyped donors, about 83% belonged to the genetic ancestry cluster associated with self-reported Caucasian donors. The T cell repertoires of around 670 subjects were profiled by immunosequencing and related to cytomegalovirus serostatus. An earlier analysis of fewer than 750 of the donors used high-throughput TCR beta sequencing to judge whether each TCR beta V gene segment behaved as functional or pseudogenic. Along with the roughly 700-subject first cohort, a separate validation cohort of some 130 different subjects was used. HLA typing included class I and class II loci at four-digit resolution. The study aimed to test whether signatures of past pathogen exposure could be identified by cataloging public T cell receptors. Roughly 320 gigabases of sequencing data and around 85 million unique TCR sequences made up an early release that covered around 640 HLA-typed donors. The study combined high-throughput TCR immunosequencing, statistical association of individual TCRs with disease status, and machine learning to predict cytomegalovirus infection status. Broad study findings and their caveats: This cohort had only TCR beta chains sequenced, and the lack of alpha or paired-chain data limited which features could be detected. The study listed 150 to 200 TCR beta chains as associated with cytomegalovirus. Compared with equally common non-associated chains, HLA-associated TCR beta chains in a later analysis were more clonally expanded and had lower generation probabilities. Across donors, most TCR sequences were observed very rarely, whereas some public TCRs were present in many individuals. The classifier was reported to diagnose cytomegalovirus status with high specificity and sensitivity in both the original cohort and the validation cohort. A further reported finding was that TCR beta sequences accurately predicted the HLA-A and HLA-B alleles for most subjects in the first cohort. Several of the top co-occurrence clusters appeared to be linked to parvovirus B19, influenza, CMV and Epstein-Barr virus, according to a later analysis. For the cohort, immune exposure information was limited to CMV serostatus. Strong co-occurrence of HLA alleles, especially DR and DQ, made assigning TCR associations to individual alleles difficult. In a later genetic analysis, fewer N-insertions in productive TCRs were reported among donors in an Asian-associated ancestry cluster than the approximately 710-donor mean. HLA typing was unavailable for some donors at each locus, so association tests used only the typed subset. Correlated functional status among segregating V segments might reflect linkage disequilibrium, but an unknown experimental factor could not be ruled out. According to the authors, the approach could potentially be generalized to other disease states and immunological phenotypes. In a later analysis, the rate of TCR association differed among HLA loci, with DRB1 alleles having the most associated TCRs and HLA-C alleles having the fewest. In vitro tests confirmed that three of the cytomegalovirus-associated TCR beta chains recognize cytomegalovirus antigens. Roughly uniform sequencing depth across donors was assumed in presence/absence analyses, although this assumption may not hold. A later analysis found that most CMV-associated TCR beta chains appeared HLA-restricted, with HLA associations seemingly driven largely by CMV exposure. A group of highly shared sequence variants was considered likely to be a technical artifact of the sequencing pipeline. Specific HLA alleles were associated with over 15,000 TCR beta sequences at a false discovery rate of 0.05 in a later analysis. In an earlier analysis of 587 of the donors, most TCR beta V segments were observed in productive rearrangements about 87% or about 30% of the time, broadly matching IMGT annotations. Because counts were too low, roughly 17 rarely observed V segments, including chromosome 9 orphons, were left out of the earlier analysis of roughly 600 of the donors. An association between a missense DCLRE1C variant and V-gene and J-gene trimming of TCR beta chains was found in a later genetic analysis and replicated in an independent cohort.

Library preparation was by the immunoSEQ multiplex PCR assay. A mixture of 60 forward primers for TCR Vbeta segments and 13 reverse primers for TCR Jbeta segments was used in the multiplex PCR. Amplification of the CDR3 region of rearranged TCR beta genes was performed with a multiplex PCR assay on genomic DNA. The amplified TCR beta libraries were sequenced on the Illumina HiSeq System as 87-base-pair reads. On the authors' methods: A later analysis tallied tens of millions of unique TCR beta chains across the 700 or so repertoires, and around 12 million of those chains were shared by two or more donors. To remove PCR and sequencing errors, raw reads were error-corrected and collapsed into unique sequences using a nearest-neighbor algorithm that merged closely related sequences. Alignment of CDR3 sequences to IMGT reference sequences was used to assign V, D and J gene segments. For a sequence to be retained, a match of at least six nucleotides to both a V gene segment and a J gene segment was required. A rearrangement was called productive if the CDR3 had no stop codons and remained in frame with V and J, and every other rearrangement was called non-productive. CDR3 was defined by IMGT convention, running from the second conserved V-encoded cysteine to the conserved J-encoded phenylalanine. In an earlier analysis of 587 of the donors, sequences lacking an unambiguous match to a single V gene segment were excluded. In an earlier analysis of roughly 600 of the donors, a V segment was called functional when productive rearrangements were above 56.7%, and segregating when the standard deviation between donors exceeded 5%. A statistical classification framework was developed to diagnose cytomegalovirus status using the catalog of TCR beta chain sequences. In a later analysis, V and J genes were assigned by comparing TCR nucleotide sequences against IMGT/GENE-DB human TR gene sequences. A later analysis assigned CDR3 sequences and most-parsimonious VDJ recombination scenarios with the TCRdist pipeline. A later analysis defined each TCR beta chain by its CDR3 amino acid sequence plus V-gene family, and excluded reads lacking a unique V-gene family. In a later analysis, approximately 640 highly shared, low-generation-probability nucleotide sequences were removed to address suspected cross-contamination and a sequencing artifact. For each public chain, a later analysis derived a clonal expansion index from normalized ranks of inferred template counts within each repertoire. A later analysis computed generation probabilities with a VDJ recombination model fitted to out-of-frame rearrangements, and checked the results against IGoR. In a later analysis, TCR-TCR, TCR-HLA and TCR-CMV co-occurrence was scored with hypergeometric tests, and a repertoire-size bias correction was applied to TCR pairs. A later analysis estimated false discovery rates by permuting HLA or CMV assignments 20 times. In a later analysis, co-occurring TCRs were grouped using DBSCAN, with TCRdist sequence similarity added in when clustering inside HLA-allele-positive subsets. Repertoires with fewer than 30,000 or more than 120,000 public chains were left out of co-occurrence clustering, as were roughly five repertoires with anomalous nucleotide sharing. The immuneACCESS repertoire file appears here via TCRdb, limited to in-frame rearrangements. These files lack a portion of the clones; in checked studies, under half of the deficit traces to unresolved V genes, and the cause of the others is not known. V, J and clone size are those of that table, while D and trimming were read from the DNA. Present in this sample are 80,000 or so clones, over 65% of which were seen just once. The ten largest clones capture around 4.8% of the sample.

Sequencing used PBMCs. The receptor was derived from a man aged 40-50 years in good health and CMV-seronegative.

CDR3 protein: CASSLHRLNTEAFF. In nucleotides, the sequence is TGTGCCAGCAGCTTACACAGACTGAACACTGAAGCTTTCTTT. The sequence joins TRBV7-2 to TRBJ1-1; the D segment cannot be called with confidence. Reading from cysteine to phenylalanine, the CDR3 counts 14 amino acids. The sequence is cut down to CDR3 DNA, 42 bases in frame from base 1. Based on the germline V gene, the CDR1 and CDR2 sequences are SGHTA and FQGNSA. V and J are truncated by 2 bases and 0 bases respectively, leaving an intervening sequence of 7 bases.